A single sample gave rise to the 30 T cell receptor beta chains below, sequenced in a study of blood T cell repertoires in COVID-19 (TCRdb year 2020). Receptor amplification or capture employed the immunoSEQ multiplex PCR assay. TCRdb's version of the immuneACCESS table is confined to in-frame rearrangements and falls short of the full clone set. An unresolved V gene accounts for under half of the shortfall where checked; the remainder is of unknown origin. The sample has fewer than 200,000 clones on record, around 90% of them singletons. The top ten constitute approximately 0.56% of the sample. The source material was peripheral blood. These receptors came from a man between 50 and 59 years old with acute or convalescent COVID-19.

The chain carries TRBV4-1 and TRBJ2-7; TRBD1 matches at 10 bases. Germline lookup yields CDR1 MGHRA and CDR2 YSYEKL. This CDR3 is built from 15 residues. The ends lost 1 base at V and 7 bases at J; junction bases unmatched: 7. The CDR3 is CASSQVRTGGEEQYF. CDR3 sequence (DNA): TGCGCCAGCAGCCAAGTCCGGACAGGGGGTGAGGAGCAGTACTTC.

J is TRBJ2-5 and V is TRBV6-2 or TRBV6-3, with 7 positions matching TRBD1. The J segment lost 3 bases and the V segment lost 5 bases, leaving 3 bases of the junction unmatched. The CDR3 spans 13 residues. Germline V gene lookup returns CDR1 MNHEY and CDR2 SVGEGT. The CDR3 reads CASSHTGEETQYF. The DNA for the CDR3 is TGTGCCAGCAGTCATACAGGGGAAGAGACCCAGTACTTC.

The J gene is TRBJ2-1, the V gene TRBV25-1, with D possibly TRBD2 on 6 matching bases. V lost 1 base and J lost 6, with 16 bases in between. The germline V gene has CDR1 MGHDK and CDR2 SYGVNS. The CDR3 runs 16 residues. The CDR3 bases are TGTGCCAGCAGTGAATCGCTTAGCGGAGGAGTCAATGAGCAGTTCTTC. Its protein product is CASSESLSGGVNEQFF.

The chain joins TRBV21-1 to TRBJ1-6. TRBV21-1 is a listed pseudogene. This CDR3 contains 15 residues. DNA of the CDR3: TGTGCCAGCACCAGGAGGGGGGGGCCGGGTTCACCCCTCCACTTT. This encodes CASTRRGGPGSPLHF.

V usage is TRBV2 and J usage is TRBJ1-1; TRBD1 agrees at 7 bases. V was clipped by 4 bases and J by 1 base; unmatched bases: 6. This CDR3 contains 15 residues. CDR1 is SNHLY, CDR2 FYNNEI, per germline. The DNA for the CDR3 is TGTGCCAGCAGTGCGACGGGACAGCCGAACACTGAAGCTTTCTTT. It translates to CASSATGQPNTEAFF.

The chain joins TRBV7-2 to TRBJ1-2, with 7 bases aligning to TRBD1. The CDR3 length is 14 residues. Germline V gene sequence: CDR1 SGHTA, CDR2 FQGNSA. J gave up 4 bases and V 4 bases, and 6 bases lay outside the gene matches. CDR3 DNA sequence: TGTGCCAGCAGCTGGGGACAGACGCGCTATGGCTACACCTTC. Translating gives CASSWGQTRYGYTF.

The chain recombines TRBV10-3 with TRBJ1-2; 8 nucleotides align to TRBD1. Trimming cost V 5 bases and J 6 bases; bases outside gene matches: 5. CDR3 size: 13 residues. CDR1 and CDR2 (germline): ENHRY, SYGVKD. The CDR3, as DNA: TGTGCCATCAGTCGACAGGGGTTGGATGGCTACACCTTC. The encoded protein is CAISRQGLDGYTF.

The rearrangement uses TRBV2 and TRBJ2-7, with 9 bases that match TRBD1. Per germline, CDR1 SNHLY and CDR2 FYNNEI. Unmatched junction bases numbered 8, after V lost 11 bases and J lost 3 bases. The CDR3 extends over 13 amino acids. CDR3 in DNA: TGTGCCGGAAGACAGGGGGGCAGCTACGAGCAGTACTTC. Translating gives CAGRQGGSYEQYF.

This clone was seen only once. The chain joins TRBV6-5 to TRBJ2-2, with a possible D match to TRBD1 (6 bases). Germline V gives CDR1 MNHEY, CDR2 SVGAGI. The germline V and J ends were trimmed by 3 bases and 1 base, with 9 bases remaining between them. The CDR3 has 15 amino acids. The CDR3 coding sequence is TGTGCCAGCAGTTATAGACAGGAGAACACCGGGGAGCTGTTTTTT. Its translation: CASSYRQENTGELFF.

This clone was recorded once. DNA for the CDR3: TGTGCCAGCAGTTTCCAATCTGGCCAGGGGCTCTCCCAAGAGACCCAGTACTTC. This encodes CASSFQSGQGLSQETQYF. V gene TRBV28 combines with J gene TRBJ2-5, with D possibly TRBD1 on 6 matching bases. CDR1 MDHEN and CDR2 SYDVKM come from the germline V gene. CDR3 length: 18 residues. The V gene lost 3 bases and the J gene lost 1 base, with 21 bases spanning the gap. The full variable domain, completed using reference TRBV28 and TRBJ2-5, is DVKVTQSSRYLVKRTGEKVFLECVQDMDHENMFWYRQDPGLGLRLIYFSYDVKMKEKGDIPEGYSVSREKKERFSLILESASTNQTSMYLCASSFQSGQGLSQETQYFGPGTRLLVL.

A single count supports this clone. The DNA for the CDR3 is TGCAGTGCCATACAAGCTGAAGCTTTCTTT. Its translation: CSAIQAEAFF. The rearrangement joins TRBV20-1 to TRBJ1-1; D uncertain. Trimming took 6 bases from V and 6 from J, leaving 8 bases between them. The CDR3 extends over 10 amino acids. Germline lookup yields CDR1 DFQATT and CDR2 SNEGSKA (reference sequence).

The chain combines TRBV19 with TRBJ1-6; 10 bases are shared with TRBD1. This CDR3 comprises 14 residues. The V and J ends lost 4 bases and 10 bases, in that order; junction bases with no gene match: 4. Germline-derived CDR1 and CDR2 are LNHDA and SQIVND (reference sequence). The CDR3 nucleotides read TGTGCCAGTAGTAGCGGGACAGGGGCCTCACCCCTCCACTTT. This codes for CASSSGTGASPLHF.

This clone is a singleton in its sample. CDR3 loop: CASSLDFNTEAFF. The DNA of the CDR3 is TGTGCCAGCAGCTTAGACTTTAACACTGAAGCTTTCTTT. The chain uses TRBV7-2 and TRBJ1-1; D not certain. CDR3 size: 13 residues. The V gene lost 1 base and the J gene lost 2 bases, with 5 bases spanning the gap. Germline CDR1 SGHTA, CDR2 FQGNSA.

The genes are TRBV28 and TRBJ1-6, with unresolved D. From germline, CDR1 is MDHEN and CDR2 SYDVKM. V lost 6 bases and J 7 bases, leaving 16 bases between the germline ends. The CDR3 totals 15 residues. CDR3 residues: CASSVTEPLNSPLHF. In DNA, the CDR3 is TGTGCCAGCAGCGTCACAGAGCCGCTCAATTCACCCCTCCACTTT.

This rearrangement joins TRBV5-6 to TRBJ2-1; 7 nucleotides match TRBD1. Looked up from germline, CDR1 is SGHDT and CDR2 is YYEEEE. With 4 bases clipped from V and 4 bases from J, the junction kept 2 bases outside the gene matches. There are 13 residues in the CDR3. CDR3 amino acids: CASSRDSYNEQFF. CDR3 sequence (DNA): TGTGCCAGCAGCAGGGACAGTTACAATGAGCAGTTCTTC.

V gene TRBV7-2 combines with J gene TRBJ2-2; maybe TRBD1 (6 bases). Looked up from germline, CDR1 is SGHTA and CDR2 is FQGNSA. V gave up 5 bases and J gave up 6 bases, with 13 bases separating them. The CDR3 runs 14 residues. This CDR3 reads CASSIQGLAGELFF. In nucleotides, the CDR3 is TGTGCCAGCAGCATACAGGGCCTCGCCGGGGAGCTGTTTTTT.

The J gene is TRBJ2-1, the V gene TRBV5-1; D perhaps matches TRBD2 (5 bases). Per the germline V gene, CDR1 is SGHRS and CDR2 is YFSETQ. V lost 0 bases and J lost 8, with 9 bases in between. The CDR3 runs to 13 residues. The CDR3 DNA is TGCGCCAGCAGCTTGGTCCCCGGGGATGAGCAGTTCTTC. It specifies CASSLVPGDEQFF.

The rearrangement links TRBV9 to TRBJ2-7; 10 bases map to TRBD2. Germline lookup yields CDR1 SGDLS and CDR2 YYNGEE. The CDR3 is made up of 19 amino acids. The ends lost 0 bases at V and 3 bases at J; junction bases unmatched: 15. The CDR3 nucleotides read TGTGCCAGCAGCGTAGCTACTTTTGGGGGAGCTAGCGGGAGCTACGAGCAGTACTTC. It encodes CASSVATFGGASGSYEQYF. The full variable domain, in which reference TRBV9 and TRBJ2-7 provide the parts outside the CDR3, is DSGVTQTPKHLITATGQRVTLRCSPRSGDLSVYWYQQSLDQGLQFLIQYYNGEERAKGNILERFSAQQFPDLHSELNLSSLELGDSALYFCASSVATFGGASGSYEQYFGPGTRLTVT.

This rearrangement joins TRBV2 to TRBJ1-5, with D tentatively TRBD1 (5 bases). There are 14 residues in the CDR3. V was clipped by 4 bases and J by 5 bases, with 12 bases between them. Germline assignment: CDR1 SNHLY and CDR2 FYNNEI. CDR3 protein: CASSGQTSDQPQHF. CDR3 nucleotides: TGTGCCAGCAGTGGACAGACTTCCGATCAGCCCCAGCATTTT. The whole variable domain, remainder taken from reference TRBV2 and TRBJ1-5, is EPEVTQTPSHQVTQMGQEVILRCVPISNHLYFYWYRQILGQKVEFLVSFYNNEISEKSEIFDDQFSVERPDGSNFTLKIRSTKLEDSAMYFCASSGQTSDQPQHFGDGTRLSIL.

The chain uses TRBV7-9 and TRBJ2-2; the D gene is possibly TRBD2 (6 bases). CDR1 and CDR2 (germline): SEHNR, FQNEAQ (reference sequence). Trimming took off 2 bases at V and 4 bases at J, with 14 bases between the two ends. The CDR3 spans 16 residues. The DNA of the CDR3 is TGTGCCAGCAGCTTACGGCCGGGAGATCCCACCGGGGAGCTGTTTTTT. Its protein is CASSLRPGDPTGELFF.

V usage is TRBV20-1 and J usage is TRBJ1-2, with unresolved D. V lost 3 bases and J lost 5, with 13 bases in between. CDR3 length: 13 residues. In germline, CDR1 is DFQATT, CDR2 SNEGSKA (reference sequence). This CDR3 is CSASELRRYGYTF. Here the CDR3 DNA reads TGCAGTGCTAGTGAGCTTAGGAGGTATGGCTACACCTTC.

This clone was observed once. The genes are TRBV11-2 and TRBJ1-1; TRBD1 is a possible D gene (6 bases). The CDR3 is made up of 13 amino acids. The germline V gene has CDR1 SGHAT and CDR2 FQNNGV. The ends were cut back, 5 bases at V and 4 bases at J, with 11 bases in the middle. As DNA, the CDR3 is TGTGCCAGCAGCCCTCAGGGGACCACTGAAGCTTTCTTT. This translates into CASSPQGTTEAFF.

V gene TRBV6-2 or TRBV6-3 combines with J gene TRBJ1-5; 8 positions match TRBD1. V lost 2 bases, J lost 4 bases, and 10 bases stayed unmatched. This CDR3 contains 17 residues. Germline CDR1 and CDR2: MNHEY and SVGEGT. CDR3 residues: CASSYHGTGGGNQPQHF. In DNA form, the CDR3 reads TGTGCCAGCAGTTACCACGGGACAGGTGGGGGGAATCAGCCCCAGCATTTT.

The chain couples TRBV19 to TRBJ1-4; 12 nucleotides match TRBD1. V gave up 7 bases and J gave up 8 bases; unmatched junction bases: 5. CDR1 and CDR2 from the germline V gene are LNHDA and SQIVND (reference sequence). This CDR3 is 14 amino acids long. DNA for the CDR3: TGTGCCAGTACTGGGACAGGGGGCGTGGAAAAACTGTTTTTT. Encoded protein: CASTGTGGVEKLFF.

The chain has TRBV6-5 and TRBJ1-6; TRBD1 might be the D (6 bases). The CDR3 extends over 15 amino acids. The ends were cut back, 9 bases at V and 11 bases at J, with 23 bases in the middle. Germline V gene data show CDR1 as MNHEY and CDR2 as SVGAGI. Written as DNA, the CDR3 is TGTGCCAGTTCCCCTACAGGGAGTCGATGGGCACCCCTCCACTTT. Protein product: CASSPTGSRWAPLHF.

This clone was detected once. This chain joins TRBV18 and TRBJ2-7; 7 bases line up with TRBD1. The CDR3 is 12 amino acids. Germline-derived CDR1 and CDR2 are KGHSH and LQKENI. The trim removed 6 bases at V and 5 bases at J, leaving 4 bases unmatched. CDR3: CASSGQSDEQYV. CDR3 nucleotide sequence: TGTGCCAGCTCGGGACAGTCAGACGAGCAGTACGTC.

The V gene is TRBV27, the J gene TRBJ2-7; TRBD1 matches 7 bases. The V gene's germline CDR1 is MNHEY and CDR2 SMNVEV (reference sequence). CDR3 length equals 14 residues. J lost 3 bases, V lost 5 bases, and 7 bases had no gene match. CDR3 region: CASSLSGTVYEQYV. The CDR3 DNA sequence: TGTGCCAGCAGTCTAAGTGGGACAGTCTACGAGCAGTACGTC.

This clone was picked up one time. This chain links TRBV7-2 with TRBJ2-4, with 7 positions matching TRBD1. The ends lost 5 bases at V and 5 bases at J; junction bases unmatched: 9. The CDR3 runs to 15 residues. Germline V CDR1 and CDR2: SGHTA, FQGNSA. This CDR3 is CASSPRQGSENIQYF. CDR3 in DNA: TGTGCCAGCAGCCCGAGACAGGGAAGCGAAAACATTCAGTACTTC.

The J gene is TRBJ2-7, the V gene TRBV6-5, with 7 bases identical to TRBD1. The V segment lost 8 bases and the J segment 3 bases; nucleotides outside the gene matches: 10. CDR1 and CDR2 from the germline V gene are MNHEY and SVGAGI. The CDR3 extends over 14 amino acids. The CDR3 is CASARTGDYYEQYF. The CDR3 DNA reads as TGTGCCAGCGCCCGGACAGGAGACTACTACGAGCAGTACTTC.

DNA for the CDR3: TGTGCCAGCAGCGTAGGGACCGGTACAGGGTTGCTCACCGGGGAGCTGTTTTTT. It codes for CASSVGTGTGLLTGELFF. J is TRBJ2-2 and V is TRBV9, with D perhaps TRBD1 (6 bases). The V end lost 0 bases, the J end lost 4 bases, and 19 bases lay between the germline ends. The V gene's germline CDR1 is SGDLS and CDR2 YYNGEE. The CDR3 has 18 residues.